This passage covers 20 T cell receptor beta chains from one sample sequenced in a study of cytomegalovirus exposure and HLA in healthy donors. This PCR relied on a set of 60 Vbeta primers and 13 Jbeta primers. Using immunoSEQ multiplex PCR, the repertoire was profiled, and TCRdb retains in-frame clones only, with some absent. Among fewer than 100,000 clones, about 74% were seen once, and the ten largest hold approximately 8%. The specimen was PBMCs. The source of these receptors is a female donor in good health and CMV-seronegative.

For the CDR3, the DNA is TGTGCCAGCAGCGTAGGCGGACAGGGGGCCTACGAGCAGTACTTC. Translated, it gives CASSVGGQGAYEQYF. The chain is built from TRBV9 and TRBJ2-7; 10 bases align to TRBD1. The V segment lost 0 bases and the J segment 2 bases; nucleotides outside the gene matches: 2. CDR3 length equals 15 residues. Per the germline V gene, CDR1 is SGDLS and CDR2 is YYNGEE.

In its sample, this clone was seen a few times. The V and J genes are TRBV9 and TRBJ1-1; perhaps TRBD1 as D (6 bases). The ends were cut back, 2 bases at V and 1 base at J, with 18 bases in the middle. This CDR3 is built from 17 residues. The V gene's germline CDR1 is SGDLS and CDR2 YYNGEE. CDR3 coding DNA: TGTGCCAGCAGCGTGGGTGGAGCGGGAGGGGGGAACACTGAAGCTTTCTTT. It specifies CASSVGGAGGGNTEAFF.

For the CDR3, the DNA is TGTGCCAGCAGCGTCGGGACAGGGGCGGGCTACACCTTC. It yields the protein CASSVGTGAGYTF. The chain employs TRBV5-6 and TRBJ1-2; the match to TRBD1 covers 10 bases. The CDR3 is made up of 13 amino acids. J lost 8 bases, V lost 4 bases, and 5 bases had no gene match. Germline V CDR1 and CDR2: SGHDT, YYEEEE.

CDR3 protein: CASSPGGTVRMNTEAFF. In DNA, the CDR3 is TGCGCCAGCAGCCCTGGCGGGACGGTCCGAATGAACACTGAAGCTTTCTTT. The J gene is TRBJ1-1, the V gene TRBV4-1, with D possibly being TRBD1 (5 bases). CDR1 is MGHRA, CDR2 YSYEKL, per germline. This CDR3 contains 17 residues. V was pared by 4 bases and J by 0 bases, with 18 bases between.

This chain joins TRBV7-9 and TRBJ2-7, with D maybe TRBD1 (6 bases). V gave up 5 bases and J gave up 4 bases, with 24 bases separating them. The CDR3 is 17 residues long. The germline CDR1 and CDR2 sequences are SEHNR and FQNEAQ (reference sequence). The CDR3 nucleotides are TGTGCCAGCAGCCGACGAAGTACAGGGCCCATATCTTACGAGCAGTACTTC. Residues: CASSRRSTGPISYEQYF.

The chain couples TRBV9 to TRBJ2-5, with 8 bases matching TRBD2. The closer fit of TRBJ2-7 to the DNA end suggests the J call may be wrong. CDR3 length: 15 residues. Germline CDR1 reads SGDLS; CDR2 reads YYNGEE. The CDR3 nucleotides are TGTGCCAGCAGCAGGGGGGTAGCGGGGTCCTACGAGCAGTACTTC. Protein: CASSRGVAGSYEQYF.

This clone has a handful of counts. The chain couples TRBV4-2 to TRBJ2-7, with TRBD1 identical over 9 bases. The CDR3 extends over 15 amino acids. V was clipped by 0 bases and J by 3 bases; unmatched bases: 3. CDR1 LGHNA and CDR2 YNFKEQ come from the germline V gene. Written as DNA, the CDR3 is TGTGCCAGCAGCCAAGAAGGGACAGGGATCTACGAGCAGTACTTC. Its translation: CASSQEGTGIYEQYF.

This clone is medium-sized. This chain connects TRBV11-2 to TRBJ2-5, with D possibly TRBD2 on 7 matching bases. Germline V lookup: CDR1 SGHAT, CDR2 FQNNGV. The length of the CDR3 is 14 residues. V lost 5 bases and J 5 bases, leaving 15 bases between the germline ends. The CDR3 DNA is TGTGCCAGCAGCATTCGGGGGGCCAGGGAGACCCAGTACTTC. Protein sequence: CASSIRGARETQYF.

The chain joins TRBV7-8 to TRBJ1-2; 7 nucleotides match TRBD1. V shed 1 base and J 5 bases; nucleotides not matched to a gene: 4. Germline V gene lookup returns CDR1 SGHVS and CDR2 FQNEAQ. The CDR3 has 14 amino acids. In DNA form, the CDR3 reads TGTGCCAGCAGCTTAGGAAGACAGGGATATGGCTACACCTTC. Its translation: CASSLGRQGYGYTF.

V is TRBV27 and J is TRBJ2-5; D not resolved. V was pared by 4 bases and J by 5 bases, with 17 bases between. Germline CDR1 reads MNHEY; CDR2 reads SMNVEV (reference sequence). CDR3 length equals 15 residues. CDR3 nucleotide sequence: TGTGCCAGCAGTTCTATCCACCCAGCGCGGGAGACCCAGTACTTC. Residues: CASSSIHPARETQYF.

This clone was seen only once. The chain is built from TRBV27 and TRBJ2-5; TRBD1 aligns across 8 bases. J gave up 3 bases and V 4 bases, and 7 bases lay outside the gene matches. The CDR3 is 15 residues long. Germline V gives CDR1 MNHEY, CDR2 SMNVEV (reference sequence). In DNA, the CDR3 is TGTGCCAGCAGTTCCTATGGACAGGGCAAAGAGACCCAGTACTTC. Amino acids: CASSSYGQGKETQYF.

This clone came up once. This chain joins TRBV5-4 and TRBJ2-1, with D perhaps TRBD1 (5 bases). The V end lost 3 bases, the J end lost 0 bases, and 13 bases lay between the germline ends. This CDR3 has 16 amino acids. Per the germline V gene, CDR1 is SGHNT and CDR2 is YYREEE (reference sequence). The CDR3 bases are TGTGCCAGCAGCTCACCAGGGCGGAGCTCCTACAATGAGCAGTTCTTC. Its translation is CASSSPGRSSYNEQFF.

The table lists this clone with a count of one. V and J are TRBV27 and TRBJ2-1, with D possibly matching TRBD2 (6 bases). CDR1 and CDR2 from the germline V gene are MNHEY and SMNVEV (reference sequence). The V gene lost 6 bases and the J gene lost 10 bases, with 22 bases spanning the gap. The CDR3 covers 15 residues. The CDR3 DNA is TGTGCCAGCAGCCTAGCGCCGATCCGTCAATCCGAGCAGTTCTTC. It encodes CASSLAPIRQSEQFF.

The V gene is TRBV28, the J gene TRBJ1-1; D uncertain. Trimming shortened V by 1 base and J by 2 bases, and 11 bases separated the two germline ends. Germline loops: CDR1 MDHEN, CDR2 SYDVKM. This CDR3 region has 15 residues. The CDR3 protein is CASSLFRSGNTEAFF. CDR3 nucleotide sequence: TGTGCCAGCAGTTTATTTCGCTCAGGAAACACTGAAGCTTTCTTT.

V is TRBV5-4 and J is TRBJ1-1, with a tentative D call TRBD1 (5 bases). This CDR3 has 14 residues. Between the trimmed V and J ends, which lost 3 bases and 7 bases, there was a span of 16 bases. Germline CDR1 reads SGHNT; CDR2 reads YYREEE (reference sequence). Here the CDR3 DNA reads TGTGCCAGCAGCTCGGGACTGGATGCGGGTGAAGCTTTCTTT. It codes for CASSSGLDAGEAFF.

This clone came up a few times. The chain links TRBV30 to TRBJ1-3; 8 bases line up with TRBD1. CDR1 is GTSNPN and CDR2 is SVGIG in the germline V gene (reference sequence). This CDR3 spans 16 amino acids. Trimming cost V 3 bases and J 4 bases; bases outside gene matches: 11. In DNA, the CDR3 is TGTGCCTGGAGGATCCCCAGGGGGCTAGAAGGAAACACCATATATTTT. Protein sequence: CAWRIPRGLEGNTIYF.

The rearrangement links TRBV5-8 to TRBJ1-2; 7 positions match TRBD1. The trim removed 2 bases at V and 4 bases at J, leaving 14 bases unmatched. Germline-derived CDR1 and CDR2 are SGHTS and YDEGEE. CDR3 length equals 17 residues. The CDR3 nucleotides read TGTGCCAGCAGCTTTTCCACAGGTGGGACAGCGATCTATGGCTACACCTTC. It is translated as CASSFSTGGTAIYGYTF.

The chain is built from TRBV18 and TRBJ2-6, with a weak D call TRBD1 (5 bases). V lost 1 base and J lost 0, with 10 bases in between. The germline gives CDR1 KGHSH, CDR2 LQKENI. The CDR3 is 17 residues long. This chain's CDR3 is CASSPQDIYSGANVLTF. Written as DNA, the CDR3 is TGTGCCAGCTCACCACAGGACATTTACTCTGGGGCCAACGTCCTGACTTTC. The whole variable domain, filled in from reference TRBV18 and TRBJ2-6, reads NAGVMQNPRHLVRRRGQEARLRCSPMKGHSHVYWYRQLPEEGLKFMVYLQKENIIDESGMPKERFSAEFPKEGPSILRIQQVVRGDSAAYFCASSPQDIYSGANVLTFGAGSRLTVL.

This clone was recorded a few times. The rearrangement links TRBV27 to TRBJ2-3, with a weak D call TRBD2 (5 bases). This CDR3 is built from 12 residues. Trimming shortened V by 5 bases and J by 11 bases, and 14 bases separated the two germline ends. CDR1 is MNHEY, CDR2 SMNVEV, per germline (reference sequence). This CDR3 is CASSHRLGVQYF. In DNA form, the CDR3 reads TGTGCCAGCAGTCACAGACTGGGAGTGCAGTATTTT.

This rearrangement joins TRBV28 to TRBJ1-5; the match to TRBD1 covers 8 bases. The trim removed 6 bases at V and 1 base at J, leaving 5 bases unmatched. This CDR3 is built from 15 residues. From germline, CDR1 is MDHEN and CDR2 SYDVKM. CDR3 protein: CASRAGGFSNQPQHF. The CDR3 DNA reads as TGTGCCAGCAGGGCAGGGGGCTTCAGCAATCAGCCCCAGCATTTT.